This entry describes one TCR beta chain. These data belong to a study of blood T cell repertoires in COVID-19. Study-wide context: Samples taken during acute and convalescent COVID-19 were collected in the United States, Italy and Spain. PBMCs, B-cell-depleted T cells, or T cells were the source of the cDNA or gDNA that made up the material.

Per germline, CDR1 LGHDT and CDR2 YNNKEL (reference sequence). V shed 2 bases, J shed 2 bases, and the junction held 8 bases outside the gene matches. The CDR3 covers 17 residues. As processed by the authors: It was from reference gene primer amplification that nucleated cell counts were estimated. Produced via immunoSEQ multiplex PCR; TCRdb's table is partial and in-frame only. The DNA was the basis for D and trimming; V, J and clone size are from that table. Counted here are more than 95,000 clones, roughly nine tenths occurring once; the ten biggest clones make up 7% to 9%. Sequences were obtained from peripheral blood. This receptor was taken from a human donor in a cohort sampled during active COVID-19. V gene TRBV3-1 (or the pseudogene TRBV3-2) combines with J gene TRBJ1-5; TRBD1 aligns across 8 bases. Here the CDR3 DNA reads TGTGCCAGCAGCCAAACCCCAGGACAGGGAGGCAATCAGCCCCAGCATTTT. This gives the protein CASSQTPGQGGNQPQHF.